This T cell receptor beta chain was documented in a study of blood T cell repertoires in COVID-19. Measured with immunoSEQ multiplex PCR; TCRdb has only the in-frame clones, and not every one. The table records some 200,000 clones, less than 90% of them present only once. The V gene's germline CDR1 is MNHEY and CDR2 SMNVEV (reference sequence). The CDR3 has 16 amino acids. V lost 2 bases to trimming and J lost 2 bases, with 15 bases between them. This chain joins TRBV27 and TRBJ1-1; tentatively, D is TRBD1 (6 bases). The sequenced sample was peripheral blood. The origin of this receptor is a woman aged 35 to 49 with acute or convalescent COVID-19. The CDR3 DNA is TGTGCCAGCAGTTTAGAGGGGGTAAGTGGCAACACTGAAGCTTTCTTT. Translated: CASSLEGVSGNTEAFF.